This entry lists 14 T cell receptor beta chains sequenced from one sample in a study of T cell responses to AZD1222 COVID-19 vaccine listed by TCRdb under 2021. The time point label of this sample denotes: baseline before first vaccination. Library preparation used the immunoSEQ multiplex PCR assay. TCRdb obtained this table from immuneACCESS and retained in-frame rearrangements with V and J assigned. These tables miss some clones; where compared with another copy, unresolved V genes account for less than half of the shortfall, and the remainder is unexplained. The sample table contains 150,000 to 200,000 clones; only one count was recorded for around 93% of them. The ten largest clones capture about 9.3% of the sample. Sequenced material: peripheral blood, taken on day 0 of AZD1222 vaccination. These receptors came from an adult in good health.

V and J are TRBV4-1 and TRBJ2-7; 10 positions match TRBD2. The CDR3 is 17 residues long. V lost 4 bases, J lost 4 bases, and 13 bases stayed unmatched. Germline CDR1 MGHRA, CDR2 YSYEKL. CDR3 sequence (DNA): TGCGCCAGCAGCCTCAGCGGGGGGGAAATTGGATTTTACGAGCAGTACTTC. It specifies CASSLSGGEIGFYEQYF.

V usage is TRBV15 and J usage is TRBJ2-2; no definite D call. Between the trimmed V and J ends, which lost 0 bases and 5 bases, there was a span of 4 bases. Germline V CDR1 and CDR2: LNHNV, YYDKDF (reference sequence). The CDR3 length is 13 residues. CDR3 protein: CATSRDPTGELFF. The CDR3 nucleotides are TGTGCCACCAGCAGAGACCCTACCGGGGAGCTGTTTTTT.

This rearrangement joins TRBV28 to TRBJ1-2; D is ambiguous. This CDR3 region has 12 residues. Trimming removed 6 bases from V and 8 bases from J, with 13 bases in between. Germline V CDR1 and CDR2: MDHEN, SYDVKM. The CDR3, as DNA: TGTGCCAGCAGCCCCGAGGCTTTAGGCTACACCTTC. This translates into CASSPEALGYTF.

The chain is built from TRBV28 and TRBJ2-7; D is unclear. V shed 7 bases and J shed 0 bases, with 13 bases lying between them. The CDR3 covers 14 residues. From germline, CDR1 is MDHEN and CDR2 SYDVKM. Here the CDR3 reads CASNLQVSSYEQYF. The DNA for the CDR3 is TGTGCCAGCAACCTTCAAGTGTCCTCCTACGAGCAGTACTTC.

The chain has TRBV19 and TRBJ1-5; unclear D gene. The germline V gene encodes CDR1 LNHDA and CDR2 SQIVND (reference sequence). CDR3 length: 13 amino acids. V dropped 6 bases and J dropped 5 bases, with 11 bases sitting between them. The CDR3 DNA reads TGTGCCAGTAGCAGCCTCCGGGATCAGCCCCAGCATTTT. Residues: CASSSLRDQPQHF.

This clone was picked up one time. This sequence joins TRBV29-1 and TRBJ2-3, with D possibly matching TRBD1 (9 bases). The CDR3 extends over 17 amino acids. Germline V gene data show CDR1 as SQVTM and CDR2 as ANQGSEA. This CDR3 is CRVGQGWGGRLTDTQYF. Written as DNA, the CDR3 is TGCAGGGTCGGACAGGGGTGGGGCGGGAGGTTGACAGATACGCAGTATTTT.

This clone is a singleton in its sample. The rearrangement joins TRBV30 to TRBJ1-5, with D maybe TRBD1 (6 bases). CDR1 and CDR2 (germline): GTSNPN, SVGIG (reference sequence). Trimming left V 2 bases short and J 3 bases short, with 11 bases between. The CDR3 is 14 amino acids. CDR3 residues: CAWSSTGINQPQHF. For the CDR3, the DNA is TGTGCCTGGAGTTCTACAGGGATCAATCAGCCCCAGCATTTT.

The rearrangement joins TRBV5-6 to TRBJ2-1; 8 nucleotides match TRBD2. CDR1 is SGHDT and CDR2 is YYEEEE in the germline V gene. V shed 0 bases and J 4 bases; nucleotides not matched to a gene: 3. CDR3 size: 15 residues. The CDR3 reads CASSLVLAAYNEQFF. Written as DNA, the CDR3 is TGTGCCAGCAGCTTGGTACTAGCGGCGTACAATGAGCAGTTCTTC.

To note about this clone: An end of the junction differs from the germline gene, which may be a read error. The V and J genes are TRBV6-1 and TRBJ2-7, with D uncertain. This CDR3 contains 14 residues. Per the germline V gene, CDR1 is MNHNS and CDR2 is SASEGT. CDR3 nucleotide sequence: TGTGCCAGCAGCGAAGGTGGATGGCCCTACGAGCAGTACTTC. Its protein is CASSEGGWPYEQYF.

This sequence joins TRBV10-2 and TRBJ1-5; D gene unclear. Germline assignment: CDR1 WSHSY and CDR2 SAAADI. V gave up 3 bases and J gave up 7 bases, with 7 bases separating them. The CDR3 has 12 residues. CDR3 region: CASSDVGQPQHF. The CDR3, as DNA: TGCGCCAGCAGTGATGTGGGGCAGCCCCAGCATTTT.

The rearrangement joins TRBV4-2 to TRBJ2-2; 14 positions match TRBD2. The junction had 8 bases not matched to a gene; V was cut back by 0 bases and J by 8 bases. From germline, CDR1 is LGHNA and CDR2 YNFKEQ. The CDR3 is 18 residues long. The CDR3 DNA reads TGTGCCAGCAGCCAAGATTGGGGGACTAGCGGGAGTCCGGGGGAGCTGTTTTTT. Translating gives CASSQDWGTSGSPGELFF.

This chain connects TRBV6-2 or TRBV6-3 to TRBJ2-5; unclear D gene. CDR3 length equals 13 residues. Per germline, CDR1 MNHEY and CDR2 SVGEGT. V lost 5 bases to trimming and J lost 0 bases, with 7 bases between them. The CDR3 protein is CASSRRYQETQYF. CDR3 DNA: TGTGCCAGCAGTCGCCGATACCAAGAGACCCAGTACTTC.

The chain recombines TRBV5-4 with TRBJ2-2; possible D gene TRBD2, 6 bases. V dropped 4 bases and J dropped 0 bases, with 13 bases sitting between them. In germline, CDR1 is SGHNT, CDR2 YYREEE (reference sequence). The CDR3 spans 16 residues. The CDR3 loop is CASSPRGTTNTGELFF. In DNA form, the CDR3 reads TGTGCCAGCAGCCCCCGGGGGACCACGAACACCGGGGAGCTGTTTTTT. Using reference TRBV5-4 and TRBJ2-2 for the parts outside the CDR3, the full variable domain is ETGVTQSPTHLIKTRGQQVTLRCSSQSGHNTVSWYQQALGQGPQFIFQYYREEENGRGNFPPRFSGLQFPNYSSELNVNALELDDSALYLCASSPRGTTNTGELFFGEGSRLTVL.

The chain combines TRBV5-6 with TRBJ2-7; D unresolved. V was clipped by 1 base and J by 1 base, with 3 bases between them. Germline CDR1 reads SGHDT; CDR2 reads YYEEEE. The CDR3 sequence is 12 residues long. CDR3 DNA sequence: TGTGCCAGCAGCTTGTTGTCCTACGAGCAGTACTTC. Its translation: CASSLLSYEQYF.